This record concerns one T cell receptor (beta chain) sequence. This record comes from a study of blood T cell repertoires in COVID-19. About the research overall: Nucleic acid was either cDNA or gDNA, and it came from T cells, B-cell-depleted T cells, or PBMCs.

Germline V gives CDR1 PRHDT, CDR2 FYEKMQ (reference sequence). Trimming removed 3 bases from V and 4 bases from J, with 8 bases in between. This CDR3 comprises 13 residues. Clones were sequenced by immunoSEQ multiplex PCR, and TCRdb holds only the in-frame ones, with some missing. This repertoire shows about 96,000 clones, about 90% found once; its top ten account for more than 3.5%. This receptor was identified in a human donor with COVID-19, enrolled during active disease. The donor label of this sample is uncertain. The rearrangement links TRBV13 to TRBJ2-3; a weak D match, TRBD1 (5 bases). Sequencing input: peripheral blood. The CDR3 sequence is CASSFQGADTQYF. The DNA for the CDR3 is TGTGCCAGCAGCTTCCAGGGCGCAGATACGCAGTATTTT.